This T cell receptor (beta chain) emerged from a study of T-cell reconstitution after alpha-beta-depleted transplantation in children listed by TCRdb under 2016. Study-wide context: T-cell immune reconstitution after TCRalphabeta/CD19-depleted allogeneic hematopoietic cell transplantation in children was quantitatively tracked in the study by means of TCR repertoire profiling.

The V end loses 4 bases and the J end loses 0 bases, and a stretch of 17 bases separates them. The CDR3 starts with the cysteine, ends with the phenylalanine, and has 17 residues. Solely the CDR3 DNA is kept, with 51 bases framed from the first base. Taken from the germline V gene, the CDR1 and CDR2 loops are KGHSH and LQKENI. Regarding this clonotype: Which antigen it targets is not known. Base qualities are not recorded, but no much larger clone differs from it by a single base.

Libraries came from PCR. Sequencing was carried out with an Illumina HiSeq 2500. TCR libraries were prepared with molecular barcoding, using unique molecular identifiers to normalize TCRbeta repertoire quantification. Using fastp trimming at Q25 and MiXCR clonotype assembly, TCRdb reanalyzed the public sequencing data and kept in-frame beta chains. Entries that share a CDR3 protein sequence are merged under the most common genes and DNA. Across this sample there are 330,000 or so distinct CDR3 sequences, with 10% seen only once. Of the sample, 2.4% is held by the ten largest clones. Recombination connected TRBV18 to TRBJ2-3; no confident D gene assignment can be made. The origin of this receptor is a human donor who donated a stem cell graft to a child with acute lymphoblastic leukemia. The sample here was PBMCs from the stem cell graft donor, taken from the stem cell graft. The CDR3: CASSLEADPFSTDTQYF. The DNA sequence is TGTGCCAGCTCACTCGAGGCGGACCCGTTTAGCACAGATACGCAGTATTTT.